This T cell receptor (beta chain) derives from a study of T cell clonality in common variable immunodeficiency. This clone was recorded at least ten times. Read coverage stops 3 residues before the CDR3 terminus; the germline J gene supplies the remainder. Repertoires were generated with immunoSEQ multiplex PCR, while TCRdb's copy carries only in-frame clones and drops some. Singletons are absent from the sample, which has some 53,000 clones. The germline V and J ends were trimmed by 3 bases and 4 bases, with 9 bases remaining between them. Germline values: CDR1 SNHLY, CDR2 FYNNEI. The CDR3 runs 13 residues.

The V gene is TRBV2, the J gene TRBJ1-1; D is undetermined. Sequencing was done on a sample of peripheral blood mononuclear cells. This TCR was sampled from a person between 18 and 75 years old in good health. CDR3 in amino acids: CASSEAGVTEAFF. The sequenced part of the CDR3 DNA is TGTGCCAGCAGTGAGGCCGGGGTCACTGAA.